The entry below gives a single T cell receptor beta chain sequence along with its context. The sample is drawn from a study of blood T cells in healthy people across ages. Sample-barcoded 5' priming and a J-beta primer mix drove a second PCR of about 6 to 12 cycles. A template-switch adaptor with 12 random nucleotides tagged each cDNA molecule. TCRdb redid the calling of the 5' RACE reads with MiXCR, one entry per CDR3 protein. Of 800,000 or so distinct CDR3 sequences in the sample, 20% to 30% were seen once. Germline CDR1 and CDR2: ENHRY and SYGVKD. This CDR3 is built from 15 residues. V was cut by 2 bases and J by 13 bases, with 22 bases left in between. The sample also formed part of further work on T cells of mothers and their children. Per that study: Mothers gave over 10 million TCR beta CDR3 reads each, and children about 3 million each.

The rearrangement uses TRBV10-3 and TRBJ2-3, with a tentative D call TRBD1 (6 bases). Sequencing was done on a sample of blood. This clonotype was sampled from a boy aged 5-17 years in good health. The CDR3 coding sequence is TGTGCCATCAGTGAGGAAGGGGGAACTTATCACAGGGAGTATTTT. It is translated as CAISEEGGTYHREYF.